These 7 T cell receptor beta chains originate from one sample sequenced in a study of T-cell memory formation after mild COVID-19. TCRdb ran MiXCR on the 5' RACE reads and lists one entry per CDR3 protein. The sample records 250,000 to 350,000 distinct CDR3 sequences, roughly an eighth being singletons. What was sequenced was PBMCs or a T cell subset sorted from them (not recorded which). These receptors were taken from a man aged 18 to 35 who had mild COVID-19 (a few samples of this study predate the infection). Cell type and time point are not known.

This clonotype has just a few counts. The chain joins TRBV4-1 to TRBJ1-4; possible D gene TRBD1, 5 bases. The CDR3 has 14 amino acids. From germline, CDR1 is MGHRA and CDR2 YSYEKL. V was pared by 7 bases and J by 1 base, with 10 bases between. The CDR3 protein is CASMRGETNEKLFF. CDR3 DNA: TGCGCCAGCATGAGAGGGGAAACTAATGAAAAACTGTTTTTT.

The chain recombines TRBV5-1 with TRBJ2-2; D possibly corresponds to TRBD1 (5 bases). V shed 5 bases and J shed 1 base, with 12 bases lying between them. In germline, CDR1 is SGHRS, CDR2 YFSETQ. This CDR3 is 15 amino acids long. Here the CDR3 reads CASRQGFENTGELFF. The DNA for the CDR3 is TGCGCCAGCAGGCAGGGCTTTGAGAACACCGGGGAGCTGTTTTTT.

This clonotype was seen a few times. The gene calls are TRBV20-1 and TRBJ1-2, with 8 bases fitting TRBD1. Germline trimming cut 3 bases from V and 4 bases from J; bases unmatched to any gene: 4. This CDR3 is 13 amino acids long. In germline, CDR1 is DFQATT, CDR2 SNEGSKA (reference sequence). The CDR3, as DNA: TGCAGTGCTAGCCCAGACAGGGGCTATGGCTACACCTTC. Its protein product is CSASPDRGYGYTF.

Only a few counts were recorded for this clonotype. This chain joins TRBV20-1 and TRBJ1-4, with D tentatively TRBD1 (6 bases). The germline V gene has CDR1 DFQATT and CDR2 SNEGSKA (reference sequence). Trimming stripped 6 bases from V and 8 bases from J, with 16 bases between. The CDR3 spans 13 residues. The CDR3 DNA sequence: TGCAGTGCCGTTACAGGGTTTAGGGAAAAACTGTTTTTT. Translated: CSAVTGFREKLFF.

This clonotype was observed many times. This chain uses TRBV3-1 with TRBJ1-1; no firm D call. This CDR3 contains 14 residues. V lost 3 bases and J 1 base, leaving 9 bases between the germline ends. Germline V gene sequence: CDR1 LGHDT, CDR2 YNNKEL (reference sequence). The CDR3 coding sequence is TGTGCCAGCAGCCACCCCGCATGGAACACTGAAGCTTTCTTT. This codes for CASSHPAWNTEAFF.

The chain recombines TRBV2 with TRBJ1-2; D may be TRBD1 (5 bases). With 8 bases removed from V and 4 bases from J, the gap between germline ends came to 20 bases. This CDR3 comprises 15 residues. The germline CDR1 and CDR2 sequences are SNHLY and FYNNEI. Here the CDR3 reads CASSPRGPTSYGYTF. The CDR3 DNA is TGTGCCAGCTCCCCCCGGGGACCCACAAGCTATGGCTACACCTTC.

V gene TRBV4-3 combines with J gene TRBJ1-3; D uncertain. V lost 0 bases, J lost 3 bases, and 3 bases lay in between. The CDR3 contains 13 residues. The germline CDR1 and CDR2 sequences are LGHNA and YSLEER. CDR3 DNA: TGCGCCAGCAGCCAAGACCGTGGAAACACCATATATTTT. It is translated as CASSQDRGNTIYF.